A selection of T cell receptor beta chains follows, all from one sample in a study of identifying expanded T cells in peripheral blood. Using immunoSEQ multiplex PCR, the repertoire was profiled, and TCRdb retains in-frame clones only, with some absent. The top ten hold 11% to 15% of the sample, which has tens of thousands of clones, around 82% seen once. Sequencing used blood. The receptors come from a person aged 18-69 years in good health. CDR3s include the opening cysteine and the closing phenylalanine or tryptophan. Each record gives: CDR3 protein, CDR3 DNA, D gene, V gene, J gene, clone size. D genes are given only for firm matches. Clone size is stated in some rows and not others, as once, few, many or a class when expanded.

cdr3_aa: CASSAGQGAQISQYF
cdr3_nt: TGTGCCAGCAGCGCAGGACAGGGGGCGCAAATCTCGCAGTATTTT
d_call: TRBD1
v_call: TRBV9
j_call: TRBJ2-3
clone_size: NA

cdr3_aa: CASSFGLAIDTQYF
cdr3_nt: TGTGCCAGCAGCTTTGGCCTAGCAATAGATACGCAGTATTTT
d_call: NA
v_call: TRBV5-8
j_call: TRBJ2-3
clone_size: NA

cdr3_aa: CASIWGTKAYEQYF
cdr3_nt: TGTGCCAGCATCTGGGGCACGAAAGCCTACGAGCAGTACTTC
d_call: NA
v_call: TRBV7-6
j_call: TRBJ2-7
clone_size: few

cdr3_aa: CASSLGPDPSYNEQFF
cdr3_nt: TGTGCCAGCTCACTGGGACCAGACCCTTCCTACAATGAGCAGTTCTTC
d_call: NA
v_call: TRBV18
j_call: TRBJ2-1
clone_size: NA

cdr3_aa: CAISESVGDAEAFF
cdr3_nt: TGTGCCATCAGTGAGTCTGTCGGGGACGCTGAAGCTTTCTTT
d_call: NA
v_call: TRBV10-3
j_call: TRBJ1-1
clone_size: NA

cdr3_aa: CASSEVRDYGYTF
cdr3_nt: TGTGCCAGCAGTGAAGTCAGGGACTATGGCTACACCTTC
d_call: NA
v_call: TRBV6-1
j_call: TRBJ1-2
clone_size: NA

cdr3_aa: CAVGENNEQFF
cdr3_nt: TGTGCCGTCGGGGAGAACAATGAGCAGTTCTTC
d_call: NA
v_call: TRBV28
j_call: TRBJ2-1
clone_size: NA

cdr3_aa: CASRHLGNQPQHF
cdr3_nt: TGTGCCAGTAGACACTTAGGCAATCAGCCCCAGCATTTT
d_call: NA
v_call: TRBV19
j_call: TRBJ1-5
clone_size: NA

cdr3_aa: CASSLRDTLLYGYTF
cdr3_nt: TGTGCCAGCAGCCTCCGGGACACTTTGCTATATGGCTACACCTTC
d_call: NA
v_call: TRBV7-8
j_call: TRBJ1-2
clone_size: NA

cdr3_aa: CASSLWGPDTQYF
cdr3_nt: TGCGCCAGCAGCTTGTGGGGTCCCGATACGCAGTATTTT
d_call: NA
v_call: TRBV5-1
j_call: TRBJ2-3
clone_size: NA

cdr3_aa: CSFEKEGETQYF
cdr3_nt: TGCAGCTTTGAAAAGGAGGGAGAGACCCAGTACTTC
d_call: NA
v_call: TRBV29-1
j_call: TRBJ2-5
clone_size: once

cdr3_aa: CASSPDRTYGYTF
cdr3_nt: TGTGCCAGCAGCCCCGACAGGACCTATGGCTACACCTTC
d_call: NA
v_call: TRBV5-4
j_call: TRBJ1-2
clone_size: NA

cdr3_aa: CAISAPGHYEQYF
cdr3_nt: TGTGCCATCAGTGCGCCAGGTCACTACGAGCAGTACTTC
d_call: NA
v_call: TRBV10-3
j_call: TRBJ2-7
clone_size: NA

cdr3_aa: CASSQEEMRQETQYF
cdr3_nt: TGCGCCAGCAGCCAAGAGGAGATGCGACAAGAGACCCAGTACTTC
d_call: NA
v_call: TRBV4-1
j_call: TRBJ2-5
clone_size: few

cdr3_aa: CASSQGWGRENTEAFF
cdr3_nt: TGTGCCAGCAGCCAAGGTTGGGGGAGGGAGAACACTGAAGCTTTCTTT
d_call: NA
v_call: TRBV14
j_call: TRBJ1-1
clone_size: NA

cdr3_aa: CASSAGRAYTQYF
cdr3_nt: TGTGCCAGCTCCGCTGGGAGGGCATATACGCAGTATTTT
d_call: TRBD2
v_call: TRBV2
j_call: TRBJ2-3
clone_size: NA

cdr3_aa: CASSFGGSGANVLTF
cdr3_nt: TGTGCCAGCTCCTTTGGGGGCTCTGGGGCCAACGTCCTGACTTTC
d_call: NA
v_call: TRBV27
j_call: TRBJ2-6
clone_size: NA

cdr3_aa: CASSLGTANSPLHF
cdr3_nt: TGTGCCAGCAGCTTAGGGACCGCCAACTCACCCCTCCACTTT
d_call: NA
v_call: TRBV7-9
j_call: TRBJ1-6
clone_size: NA

cdr3_aa: CASSHLSGGGTDTQYF
cdr3_nt: TGTGCCAGCAGCCATCTTTCAGGGGGGGGAACAGATACGCAGTATTTT
d_call: NA
v_call: TRBV9
j_call: TRBJ2-3
clone_size: NA

cdr3_aa: CASSQVRLAGGRRETQYF
cdr3_nt: TGTGCCAGCAGCCAAGTACGGCTAGCGGGGGGGCGCCGAGAGACCCAGTACTTC
d_call: TRBD2
v_call: TRBV14
j_call: TRBJ2-5
clone_size: NA

cdr3_aa: CSVEPRGRNTEAFF
cdr3_nt: TGCAGCGTGGAACCCAGGGGGCGTAACACTGAAGCTTTCTTT
d_call: TRBD1
v_call: TRBV29-1
j_call: TRBJ1-1
clone_size: NA

cdr3_aa: CASSDRDNTEAFF
cdr3_nt: TGTGCCAGCAGTGACCGGGACAACACTGAAGCTTTCTTT
d_call: NA
v_call: TRBV6-4
j_call: TRBJ1-1
clone_size: few

cdr3_aa: CASSPLQGRETQYF
cdr3_nt: TGTGCCAGCAGCCCCCTACAGGGGCGAGAGACCCAGTACTTC
d_call: TRBD1
v_call: TRBV7-9
j_call: TRBJ2-5
clone_size: NA

cdr3_aa: CSVGDGNEKLFF
cdr3_nt: TGCAGCGTTGGAGATGGAAATGAAAAACTGTTTTTT
d_call: NA
v_call: TRBV29-1
j_call: TRBJ1-4
clone_size: NA

cdr3_aa: CASSVGRDLYGYTF
cdr3_nt: TGTGCCAGCAGTGTCGGCAGGGACCTTTATGGCTACACCTTC
d_call: NA
v_call: TRBV2
j_call: TRBJ1-2
clone_size: NA

cdr3_aa: CASSGLRGPGTSGAGEQFF
cdr3_nt: TGTGCCAGCAGCGGGCTCCGGGGTCCCGGGACTAGCGGGGCGGGTGAGCAGTTCTTC
d_call: TRBD2
v_call: TRBV9
j_call: TRBJ2-1
clone_size: NA

cdr3_aa: CASSFPRGEQYF
cdr3_nt: TGTGCCAGCAGCTTCCCCAGAGGCGAGCAGTACTTC
d_call: NA
v_call: TRBV5-7
j_call: TRBJ2-7
clone_size: NA

cdr3_aa: CATSRFHRDTSYEQYF
cdr3_nt: TGTGCCACCAGCAGATTTCACCGGGACACCTCCTACGAGCAGTACTTC
d_call: NA
v_call: TRBV15
j_call: TRBJ2-7
clone_size: NA

cdr3_aa: CASSLEGRFGEQYF
cdr3_nt: TGTGCCAGCAGCTTAGAAGGCAGATTCGGGGAGCAGTACTTC
d_call: NA
v_call: TRBV11-2
j_call: TRBJ2-7
clone_size: NA

cdr3_aa: CASSPKTGILRGNEQFF
cdr3_nt: TGTGCCAGCAGCCCCAAAACAGGGATCCTAAGGGGCAATGAGCAGTTCTTC
d_call: NA
v_call: TRBV7-9
j_call: TRBJ2-1
clone_size: NA

cdr3_aa: CASSQALRPVNTGELFF
cdr3_nt: TGCGCCAGCAGCCAAGCACTGCGGCCGGTGAACACCGGGGAGCTGTTTTTT
d_call: NA
v_call: TRBV4-1
j_call: TRBJ2-2
clone_size: once

cdr3_aa: CASSESDRGEAFF
cdr3_nt: TGTGCCAGCAGTGAGTCGGACAGGGGTGAAGCTTTCTTT
d_call: TRBD1
v_call: TRBV6-4
j_call: TRBJ1-1
clone_size: NA

cdr3_aa: CASSLSPTLGTEAFF
cdr3_nt: TGTGCCAGCAGCTTATCCCCCACTTTGGGCACTGAAGCTTTCTTT
d_call: NA
v_call: TRBV11-2
j_call: TRBJ1-1
clone_size: NA